A selection of T cell receptor beta chains follows, all from one sample in a study of blood T cell repertoires in COVID-19. The repertoire was sequenced with immunoSEQ multiplex PCR; TCRdb's copy has only in-frame clones and lacks some. The sample lists almost 85,000 clones; 85% to 90% were seen once. Specimen: PBMCs or T cells enriched from blood (not recorded which). These receptors were obtained from a woman between 45 and 65 years old with acute COVID-19. CDR3s include the opening cysteine and the closing phenylalanine or tryptophan.

TRBJ2-2 TRBV9 CASSPRQGATGELFF
TRBJ2-1 TRBV18 CASSLRQGAPGNNEQFF
TRBJ2-5 TRBV5-1 CASSATGFQETQYF
TRBJ2-7 TRBV27 CASRRGGDRGLGSYEQYF
TRBJ1-1 TRBV2 CASSEAGGGSNTEAFF
TRBJ1-2 TRBV5-5 CASNADAGGGLGGYTF
TRBJ2-3 TRBV27 CASRHTSTDTQYF
TRBJ2-1 TRBV24-1 CATSDTGTSGYNEQFF
TRBJ2-5 TRBV5-4 CASSLRRGLQETQYF
TRBJ2-1 TRBV5-4 CASSRRSSGIYNEQFF
TRBJ2-5 TRBV11-2 CASSRAFQETQYF
TRBJ1-1 TRBV5-5 CASSSNTRMNTEAFF
TRBJ2-1 TRBV5-6 CASSPPRFPSYNEQFF
TRBJ2-2 TRBV6-4 CASSQGSTTGELFF
TRBJ2-3 TRBV30 CAAPGTGVGDTQYF
TRBJ2-3 TRBV7-8 CASSTGLADTDTQYF
TRBJ1-2 TRBV3-1/TRBV3-2 CASSQVQGIYGYTF
TRBJ2-5 TRBV14 CASSQDTGQFQETQYF
TRBJ2-3 TRBV4-2 CASSQDLTEITDTQYF
TRBJ2-7 TRBV19 CASRGLAGAQGEQYF
TRBJ2-3 TRBV10-3 CAISGPEGTDTQYF
TRBJ1-1 TRBV28 CASSPTADTEAFF
TRBJ2-7 TRBV7-9 CASSPRISGTYEQYF
TRBJ2-7 TRBV30 CAWNLGTNYEQYF
TRBJ2-1 TRBV5-4 CASSLRGTLKGEQFF
TRBJ2-7 TRBV3-1/TRBV3-2 CASSQDVLGLAGGPHEQYF
TRBJ2-7 TRBV11-3 CASSLSASGSYEQYF
TRBJ1-3 TRBV10-3 CAISESWASGNTIYF
TRBJ1-2 TRBV6-5 CASMAGNYGYTF
TRBJ1-2 TRBV27 CASSSAGADYGYTF
TRBJ2-5 TRBV11-2 CASSLDQETQYF
TRBJ1-1 TRBV19 CASSIMTGGGTEAFF
TRBJ2-2 TRBV4-3 CASSLSAGFANTGELFF
TRBJ2-6 TRBV30 CAWSLGTSNSGANVLTF
TRBJ1-6 TRBV30 CAWSRGLRQINSPLHF
TRBJ2-1 TRBV5-1 CASSAGTSGEVLDEQFF
TRBJ2-7 TRBV6-5 CASSPGQGIYEQYF
TRBJ1-6 TRBV5-4 CASSLEQGNSPLHF
TRBJ2-1 TRBV29-1 CSVRPGTGVGFF
TRBJ1-2 TRBV6-6 CASSFHPDSSTYGYTF
TRBJ1-1 TRBV25-1 CASRRENTEAFF
TRBJ2-7 TRBV7-6 CASSSLTGAGEQYF
TRBJ2-2 TRBV4-2 CASSQDRGAGETGELFF
TRBJ2-3 TRBV6-1 CASSDTSPRRTDTQYF
TRBJ2-1 TRBV5-1 CASSPGTSGNNEQFF
TRBJ2-7 TRBV19 CASSAGQGVGEQYF
TRBJ1-1 TRBV6-2/TRBV6-3 CASSYSGGGANTEAFF
TRBJ2-6 TRBV27 CASSSGDVLTF
TRBJ1-4 TRBV14 CASSRNRLQQGEKLFF
TRBJ1-6 TRBV9 CASSVDGGNSPLHF
TRBJ2-7 TRBV5-1 CASSLTRVPPGPEDYEQYF
TRBJ2-5 TRBV11-2 CASSLQGGETQYF
TRBJ1-1 TRBV6-5 CASRDRFAEAFF
TRBJ2-3 TRBV4-2 CASSQDLFTDTQYF
TRBJ2-7 TRBV7-2 CASRLGGTSYEQYF
TRBJ2-1 TRBV6-5 CASSYEGHYNEQFF
TRBJ1-1 TRBV19 CATTPRLGNTEAFF
TRBJ1-3 TRBV19 CASSPQDRGYGNTIYF
TRBJ2-3 TRBV11-3 CASSARGGSGTDTQYF
TRBJ2-7 TRBV7-9 CASSLPGTGRLQYF